Sequencing of this T cell receptor beta chain was carried out in a study of shared clonotypes between healthy human individuals. Germline V gene sequence: CDR1 MDHEN, CDR2 SYDVKM. V lost 5 bases and J lost 5; bases outside the gene matches: 8. This CDR3 is 15 amino acids long. Healthy HIV-negative adults with no recent acute infections or vaccinations were recruited as donors. Measured with immunoSEQ multiplex PCR; TCRdb has only the in-frame clones, and not every one. The repertoire holds some 530,000 clones, with roughly 80% as singletons. The V and J genes are TRBV28 and TRBJ1-2; TRBD1 agrees at 10 bases. This TCR came from a woman aged 35 to 49 in good health. Some clones in this sample may be carry-over from other donors' samples. Sequenced: PBMCs. This chain's CDR3 is CASSAAGTGAYGYTF. The CDR3 coding sequence is TGTGCCAGCAGTGCCGCCGGGACAGGGGCTTATGGCTACACCTTC.